This T cell receptor (beta chain) originates from a study of T cells in Graves' hyperthyroidism and ophthalmopathy. Across the study: Peripheral blood draws took place at initial diagnosis, ahead of any treatment.

What was amplified from RNA transcripts were TCR beta CDR3 regions. The TCR CDR3 was amplified in a first-round RT-PCR using the HTBI primer set. TCRdb used MiXCR to reprocess the multiplex PCR reads, holding one entry per CDR3 protein. The sample lists some 570,000 distinct CDR3 sequences, 13% to 15% occurring once. J was trimmed by 2 bases and V by 3 bases; bases with no gene match: 3. This CDR3 region has 15 residues. CDR1 DFQATT and CDR2 SNEGSKA come from the germline V gene (reference sequence). Ten or more counts support this clonotype. The antigen is not known. Duration under 3 months, a NOSPECS grade of at least 4, and a Clinical Activity Score of at least 3 characterized the ophthalmopathy patients. Researchers barred patients who had uncontrolled infection, other autoimmune disease, pregnancy or lactation. Findings and limits, study-wide: Most clonotypes that expanded in the thyroid above 0.001 also showed up in blood.

This clonotype was sampled from a woman under 30 with Graves' ophthalmopathy. Sequenced: blood. The chain links TRBV20-1 to TRBJ2-1, with 11 bases matching TRBD2. The CDR3 DNA reads as TGCAGTGCTAGCCCTAGCGGGAGGCCCTACAATGAGCAGTTCTTC. This sequence encodes CSASPSGRPYNEQFF.